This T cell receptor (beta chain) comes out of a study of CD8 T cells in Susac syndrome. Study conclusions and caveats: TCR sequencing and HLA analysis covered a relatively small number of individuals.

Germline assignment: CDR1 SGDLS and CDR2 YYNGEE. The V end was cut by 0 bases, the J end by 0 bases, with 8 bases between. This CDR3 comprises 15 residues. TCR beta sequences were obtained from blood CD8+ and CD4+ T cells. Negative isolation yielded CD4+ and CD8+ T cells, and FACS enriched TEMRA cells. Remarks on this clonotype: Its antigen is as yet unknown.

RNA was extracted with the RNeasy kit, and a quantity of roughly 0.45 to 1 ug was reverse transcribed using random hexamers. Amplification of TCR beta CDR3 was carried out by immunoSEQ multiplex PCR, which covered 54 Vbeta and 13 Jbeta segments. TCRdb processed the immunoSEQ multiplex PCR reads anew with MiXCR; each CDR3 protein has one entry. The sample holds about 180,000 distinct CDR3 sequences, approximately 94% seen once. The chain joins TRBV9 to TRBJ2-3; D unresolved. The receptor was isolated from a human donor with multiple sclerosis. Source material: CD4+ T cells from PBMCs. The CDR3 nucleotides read TGTGCCAGCAGCGTAGGTACACCTAGCACAGATACGCAGTATTTT. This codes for CASSVGTPSTDTQYF.